This T cell receptor (beta chain) comes out of a study of T-cell reconstitution after alpha-beta-depleted transplantation in children. V was clipped by 2 bases and J by 8 bases, with 18 bases between them. The germline V gene encodes CDR1 MNHEY and CDR2 SMNVEV (reference sequence). The CDR3 sequence is 16 residues long. It was with unique molecular identifiers that the TCRbeta library was prepared. TCRdb reanalysed the PCR reads using MiXCR and keeps one entry per CDR3 protein. Of a few hundred thousand distinct CDR3 sequences listed, 10% to 15% are singletons. The J gene is TRBJ1-4, the V gene TRBV27; D is undetermined. The source of this sequence is a human donor who donated a stem cell graft to a child with Fanconi anemia. The source was PBMCs, collected from the stem cell graft. The CDR3 bases are TGTGCCAGCAGTTTAACCCCCGGAGGAGGAGGGGAAAAACTGTTTTTT. Translation: CASSLTPGGGGEKLFF.